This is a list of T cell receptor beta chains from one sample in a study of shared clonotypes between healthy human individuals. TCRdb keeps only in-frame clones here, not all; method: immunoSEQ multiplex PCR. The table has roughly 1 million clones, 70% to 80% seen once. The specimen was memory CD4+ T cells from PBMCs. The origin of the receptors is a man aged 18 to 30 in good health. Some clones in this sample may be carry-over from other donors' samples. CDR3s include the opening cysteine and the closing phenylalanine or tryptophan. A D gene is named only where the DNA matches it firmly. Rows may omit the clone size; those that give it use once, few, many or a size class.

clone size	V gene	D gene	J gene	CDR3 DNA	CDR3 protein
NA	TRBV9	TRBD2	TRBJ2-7	TGTGCCAGCAGCCCCCCGGGACTAGCGGGATTCGAGCAGTACTTC	CASSPPGLAGFEQYF
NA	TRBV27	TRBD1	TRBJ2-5	TGTGCCAGCAGTTTAAGGGGGCGACTTGGAGAGACCCAGTACTTC	CASSLRGRLGETQYF
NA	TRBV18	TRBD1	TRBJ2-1	TGTGCCAGCTCACCTGCGGTGAAGGGGGCGGCGGGCAATGAGCAGTTCTTC	CASSPAVKGAAGNEQFF
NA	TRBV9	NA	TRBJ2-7	TGTGCCAGCAGCGTAGGGAGTTGGCGCGAGCAGTACTTC	CASSVGSWREQYF
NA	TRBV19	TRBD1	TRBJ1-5	TGTGCCAGTAGACCCAGGACAGGGGATAATCAGCCCCAGCATTTT	CASRPRTGDNQPQHF
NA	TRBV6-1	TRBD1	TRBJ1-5	TGTGCCAGCAGTGAAGCGGGGACAGACAATCAGCCCCAGCATTTT	CASSEAGTDNQPQHF
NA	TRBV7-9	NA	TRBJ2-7	TGTGCCAGCAGCTTAACCGTGGCCGATAACTACGAGCAGTACTTC	CASSLTVADNYEQYF
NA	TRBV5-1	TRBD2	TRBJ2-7	TGCGCCAGCAGCTTGGTTAGGGCTAGCGGGCGAAACTACGAGCAGTACTTC	CASSLVRASGRNYEQYF
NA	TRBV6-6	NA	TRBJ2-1	TGTGCCAGCAACCCAACTAGGGGAATGTACAATGAGCAGTTCTTC	CASNPTRGMYNEQFF
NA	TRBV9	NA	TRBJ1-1	TGTGCCAGCAGCTCACAGGGAGGATGGACTGAAGCTTTCTTT	CASSSQGGWTEAFF
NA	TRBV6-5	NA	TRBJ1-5	TGTGCCAGCAGTTACTCGGCGGCCCCCCGGGATCAGCCCCAGCATTTT	CASSYSAAPRDQPQHF
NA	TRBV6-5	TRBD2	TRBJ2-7	TGTGCCAGCAGGAAAGCGGGAGCCCTTCTCGAGCAGTACTTC	CASRKAGALLEQYF
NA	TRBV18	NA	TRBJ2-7	TGTGCCAGCTCGCCAAGGGGTCCCTACGAGCAGTACTTC	CASSPRGPYEQYF
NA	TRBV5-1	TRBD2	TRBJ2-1	TGCGCCAGCAGCGTTGGACTAGCGGGAGGGGTTGAGCAGTTCTTC	CASSVGLAGGVEQFF
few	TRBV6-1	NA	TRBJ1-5	TGTGCCAGCAGTGAATGGAGTTTTGGTAGGCCCCACAATCAGCCCCAGCATTTT	CASSEWSFGRPHNQPQHF